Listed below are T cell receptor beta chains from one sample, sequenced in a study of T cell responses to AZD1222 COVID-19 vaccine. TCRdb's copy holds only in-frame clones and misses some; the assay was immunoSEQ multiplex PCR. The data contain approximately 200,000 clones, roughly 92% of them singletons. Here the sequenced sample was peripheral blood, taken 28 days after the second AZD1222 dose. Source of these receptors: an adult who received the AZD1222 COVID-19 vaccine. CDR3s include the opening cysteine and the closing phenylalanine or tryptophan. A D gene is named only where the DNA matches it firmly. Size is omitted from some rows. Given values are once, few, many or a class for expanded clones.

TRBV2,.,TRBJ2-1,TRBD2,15,TGTGCCAGCGAGCTAAGCGGGGGGGAGTTAAATGAGCAGTTCTTC,CASELSGGELNEQFF
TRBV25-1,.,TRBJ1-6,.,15,TGTGCCAGCAGTGAAACGGTTAATCCGGTCTCACCCCTCCACTTT,CASSETVNPVSPLHF
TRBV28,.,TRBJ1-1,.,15,TGTGCCAGCAGTCCTGCCTCAGGGGCCAACACTGAAGCTTTCTTT,CASSPASGANTEAFF
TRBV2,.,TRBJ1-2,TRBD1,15,TGTGCCAGCTCCGGGACAGCCGGGAGGAACTATGGCTACACCTTC,CASSGTAGRNYGYTF
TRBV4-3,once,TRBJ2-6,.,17,TGCGCCAGCAGCCAAGAAGTTTGGAGCTCTGGGGCCAACGTCCTGACTTTC,CASSQEVWSSGANVLTF
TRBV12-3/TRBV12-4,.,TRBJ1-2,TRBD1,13,TGTGCCAGCAGCTATTCAGGGGGCGGGGGCTACACCTTC,CASSYSGGGGYTF
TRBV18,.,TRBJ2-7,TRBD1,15,TGTGCCAGCTCATCCTCCGGGACAGGGCGGTACGAGCAGTACTTC,CASSSSGTGRYEQYF
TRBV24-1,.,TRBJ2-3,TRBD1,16,TGTGCCACCAGTGATAGACAGGGGCTCCCGAGGGATACGCAGTATTTT,CATSDRQGLPRDTQYF
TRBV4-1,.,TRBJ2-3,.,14,TGCGCCAGCAGCCAAGTACTAAACACAGATACGCAGTATTTT,CASSQVLNTDTQYF
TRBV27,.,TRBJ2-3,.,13,TGTGCCAGCAGTTTGGGGGTCACAGATACGCAGTATTTT,CASSLGVTDTQYF
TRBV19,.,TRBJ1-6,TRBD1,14,TGTGCCAGTAGTACCCAGGGGGATAATTCACCCCTCCACTTT,CASSTQGDNSPLHF
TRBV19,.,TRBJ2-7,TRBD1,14,TGTGCCAGTAGTGACCGGGACAGCATCTACGAGCAGTACTTC,CASSDRDSIYEQYF
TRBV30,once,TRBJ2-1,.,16,TGTGCCTGGAGTGCAACCGGGACAAACTCCTACAATGAGCAGTTCTTC,CAWSATGTNSYNEQFF
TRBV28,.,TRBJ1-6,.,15,TGTGCCAGCCGGGACGGAGGCTCCTATAATTCACCCCTCCACTTT,CASRDGGSYNSPLHF
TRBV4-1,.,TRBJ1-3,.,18,TGCGCCAGCAGCCAAGAAGCGGTGCGGGGGGCGCGTGGAAACACCATATATTTT,CASSQEAVRGARGNTIYF
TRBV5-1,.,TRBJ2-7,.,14,TGCGCCAGCAGCCGCACCCGGGGCCCCGACGAGCAGTACTTC,CASSRTRGPDEQYF
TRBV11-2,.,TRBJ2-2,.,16,TGTGCCAGCAGCTTAGGGGTTGGACCACTCACCGGGGAGCTGTTTTTT,CASSLGVGPLTGELFF
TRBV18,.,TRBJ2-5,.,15,TGTGCCAGCTCACCCCGGGGTGCCACGGGGGAGACCCAGTACTTC,CASSPRGATGETQYF
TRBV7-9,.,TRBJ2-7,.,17,TGTGCCAGCAGCTTAGGCCAGCCGGGACACTCCTCCTACGAGCAGTACTTC,CASSLGQPGHSSYEQYF
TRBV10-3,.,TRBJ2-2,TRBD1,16,TGTGCCATCAGTGAGTCGGGACAGCCGAACACCGGGGAGCTGTTTTTT,CAISESGQPNTGELFF
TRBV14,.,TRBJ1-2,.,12,TGTGCCAGCAGCCAAGATAGGATCGGCTACACCTTC,CASSQDRIGYTF
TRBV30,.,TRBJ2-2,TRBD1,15,TGTGCCTGGAGGAGGACAGGGGGTAGGGGCGGGGAGCTGTTTTTT,CAWRRTGGRGGELFF
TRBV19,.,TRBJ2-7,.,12,TGTGCCACTATGACAGTCTATTCCGAGCAGTACTTC,CATMTVYSEQYF
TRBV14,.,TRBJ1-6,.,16,TGTGCCAGCAGCCAACGCCAACCTTTCTATAATTCACCCCTCCACTTT,CASSQRQPFYNSPLHF
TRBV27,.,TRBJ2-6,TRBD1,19,TGTGCCAGCAGTTTATGGCCGGGACAGGGAACCGACGGGGCCAACGTCCTGACTTTC,CASSLWPGQGTDGANVLTF
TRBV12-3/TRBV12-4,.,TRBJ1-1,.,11,TGTGCCAGCGGGGCGAACACTGAAGCTTTCTTT,CASGANTEAFF